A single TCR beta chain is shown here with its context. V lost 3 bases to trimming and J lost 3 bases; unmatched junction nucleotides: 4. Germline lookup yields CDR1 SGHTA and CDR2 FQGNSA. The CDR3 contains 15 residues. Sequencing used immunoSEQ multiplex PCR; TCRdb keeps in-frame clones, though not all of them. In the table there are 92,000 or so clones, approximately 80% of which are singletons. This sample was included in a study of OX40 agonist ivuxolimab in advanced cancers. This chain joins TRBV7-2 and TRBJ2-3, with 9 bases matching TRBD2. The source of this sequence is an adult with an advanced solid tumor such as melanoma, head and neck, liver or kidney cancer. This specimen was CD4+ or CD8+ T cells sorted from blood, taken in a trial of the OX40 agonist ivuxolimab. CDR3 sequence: CASSFWTSETDTQYF. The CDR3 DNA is TGTGCCAGCAGCTTCTGGACTAGCGAGACAGATACGCAGTATTTT.